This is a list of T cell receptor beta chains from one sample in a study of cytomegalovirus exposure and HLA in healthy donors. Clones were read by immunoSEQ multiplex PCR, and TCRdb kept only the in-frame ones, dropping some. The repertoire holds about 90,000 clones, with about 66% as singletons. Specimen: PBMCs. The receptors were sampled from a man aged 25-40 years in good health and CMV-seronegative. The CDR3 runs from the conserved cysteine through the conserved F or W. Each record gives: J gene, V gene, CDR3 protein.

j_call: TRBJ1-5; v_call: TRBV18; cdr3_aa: CASSGPEEAQHF
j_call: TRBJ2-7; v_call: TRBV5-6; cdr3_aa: CASSHRSGSTTGEQYF
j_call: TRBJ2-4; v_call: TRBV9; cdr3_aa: CASSVALLNIQYF
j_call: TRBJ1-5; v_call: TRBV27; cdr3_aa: CASSSDSLGNQPQHF
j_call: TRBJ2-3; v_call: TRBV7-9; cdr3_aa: CASSLSGDNTDTQYF
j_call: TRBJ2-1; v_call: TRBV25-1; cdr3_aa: CASSEGQGPYNEQFF
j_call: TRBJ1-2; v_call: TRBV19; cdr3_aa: CASSTPGTGAINYGYTF
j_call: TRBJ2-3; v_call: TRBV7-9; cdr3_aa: CASRGAASGTDTQYF
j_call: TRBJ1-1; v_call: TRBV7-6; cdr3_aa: CASGNGQLNTEAFF
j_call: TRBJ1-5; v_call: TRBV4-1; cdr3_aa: CASSQEGQGVQPQHF
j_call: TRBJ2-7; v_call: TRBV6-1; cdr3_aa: CASSFSYEQYF
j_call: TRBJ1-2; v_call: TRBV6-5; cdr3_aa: CASSKSGRNYGYTF
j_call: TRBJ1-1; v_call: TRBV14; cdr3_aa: CASSQQQGAEAFF
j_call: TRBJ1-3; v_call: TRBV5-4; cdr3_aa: CAMGTGPGNTIYF
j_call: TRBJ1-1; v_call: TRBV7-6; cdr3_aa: CASSLRSGDNTEAFF
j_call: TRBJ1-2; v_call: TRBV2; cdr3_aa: CASSEAPQARGYTF
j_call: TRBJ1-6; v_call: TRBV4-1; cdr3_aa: CASSQAPGGPPLHF
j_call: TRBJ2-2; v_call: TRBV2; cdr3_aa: CASSVDRPGELFF
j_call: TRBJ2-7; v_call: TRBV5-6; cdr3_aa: CASSWGGSYEQYF
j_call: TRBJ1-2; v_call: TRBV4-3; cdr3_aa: CASSQGPLEGYTF
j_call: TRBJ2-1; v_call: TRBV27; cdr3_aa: CASSYQQMRNDEQFF
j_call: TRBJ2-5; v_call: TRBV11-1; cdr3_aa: CASSQMETQYF
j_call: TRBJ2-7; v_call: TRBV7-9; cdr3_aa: CASSYGQGANYEQYF
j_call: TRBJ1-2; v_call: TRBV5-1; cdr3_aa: CASSATQGAGGYTF
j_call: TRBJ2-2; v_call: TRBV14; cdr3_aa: CASSRQNTGELFF